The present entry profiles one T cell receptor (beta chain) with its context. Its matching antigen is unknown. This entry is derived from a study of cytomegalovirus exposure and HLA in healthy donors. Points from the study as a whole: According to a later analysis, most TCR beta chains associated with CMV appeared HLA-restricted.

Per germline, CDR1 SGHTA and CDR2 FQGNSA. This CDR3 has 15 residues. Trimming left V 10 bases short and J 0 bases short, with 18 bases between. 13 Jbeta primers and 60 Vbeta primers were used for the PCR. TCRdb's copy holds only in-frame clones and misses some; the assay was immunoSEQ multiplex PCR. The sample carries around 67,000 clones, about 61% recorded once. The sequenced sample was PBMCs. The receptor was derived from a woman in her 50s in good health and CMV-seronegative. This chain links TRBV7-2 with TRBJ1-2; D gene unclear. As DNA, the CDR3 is TGTGCCATCATCTTGGTTGGCGGAACTAACTATGGCTACACCTTC. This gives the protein CAIILVGGTNYGYTF. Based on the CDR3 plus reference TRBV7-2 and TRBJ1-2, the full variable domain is GAGVSQSPSNKVTEKGKDVELRCDPISGHTALYWYRQSLGQGLEFLIYFQGNSAPDKSGLPSDRFSAERTGGSVSTLTIQRTQQEDSAVYLCAIILVGGTNYGYTFGSGTRLTVV.